This T cell receptor beta chain was captured in a study of lymphopenia after photon versus proton radiotherapy. General observations from the study: Post-nadir TCR diversity decline inversely tracked overall survival among those who died. After lymphocyte nadir, photon-treated repertoires showed oligoclonal expansion, especially CD8+ Temra. Better survival with proton therapy was suggested as possible, not demonstrated. Photon-treated patients lost naive T cells and TCR diversity; proton-treated stayed stable.

Turning to this clone: Antigen specificity is unknown.

Sequenced by immunoSEQ multiplex PCR; TCRdb stores in-frame clones only, minus some. The sample consists of 150,000 to 200,000 clones, about nine tenths of them appearing once. V shed 5 bases and J shed 7 bases, with 11 bases lying between them. Germline CDR1 KGHSH, CDR2 LQKENI. This CDR3 is built from 12 residues. The material was peripheral blood, obtained from a patient treated with photon-based radiotherapy. The sequence derives from a man aged 50-59 years with gastric cancer. V usage is TRBV18 and J usage is TRBJ1-2; TRBD1 might be the D (6 bases). CDR3 sequence: CASSAFRGGYTF. CDR3 DNA: TGTGCCAGCTCAGCGTTCAGGGGTGGCTACACCTTC.